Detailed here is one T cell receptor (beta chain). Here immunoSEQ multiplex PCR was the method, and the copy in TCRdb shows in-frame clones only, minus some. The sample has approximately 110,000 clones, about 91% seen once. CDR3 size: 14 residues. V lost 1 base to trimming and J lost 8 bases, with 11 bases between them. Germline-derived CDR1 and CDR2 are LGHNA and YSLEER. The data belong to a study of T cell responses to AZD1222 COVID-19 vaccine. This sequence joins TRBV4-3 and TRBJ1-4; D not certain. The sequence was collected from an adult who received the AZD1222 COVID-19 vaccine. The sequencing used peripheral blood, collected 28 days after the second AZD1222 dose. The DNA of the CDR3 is TGCGCCAGCAGCCAAGGGGGTTGGGGAGAAAAACTGTTTTTT. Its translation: CASSQGGWGEKLFF.